This T cell receptor (beta chain) stems from a study of OX40 agonist ivuxolimab in advanced cancers. Study-level background: Patients treated during dose escalation were battling hepatocellular carcinoma, melanoma, renal cell or head and neck cancer. The study's findings and limits: CD4+ and CD8+ T cells in blood underwent clonal expansion by week 6 at 0.1 to 3.0 mg/kg.

A note on this clone: Its antigen is unidentified.

Trimming stripped 3 bases from V and 0 bases from J, with 17 bases between. This CDR3 region has 17 residues. Looked up from germline, CDR1 is LGHNA and CDR2 is YSLEER. Libraries were prepared by immunoSEQ multiplex PCR; TCRdb keeps only in-frame clonotypes and omits some of them. The table records some 43,000 clones, about 90% of them present only once. The rearrangement links TRBV4-3 to TRBJ1-1; the D is unclear. This clonotype was obtained from an adult with an advanced solid tumor such as melanoma, head and neck, liver or kidney cancer. The material sequenced was CD4+ or CD8+ T cells sorted from blood, taken in a trial of the OX40 agonist ivuxolimab. CDR3 region: CASSHTTMGVMNTEAFF. The CDR3 DNA is TGCGCCAGCAGCCACACAACCATGGGCGTCATGAACACTGAAGCTTTCTTT.